The present TCR beta chain was sequenced within a study of CD4+ T cells in melanoma. In its sample, this clone was seen once. The CDR3 has 15 residues. In germline, CDR1 is LNHNV, CDR2 YYDKDF (reference sequence). V gave up 4 bases and J gave up 4 bases, with 16 bases separating them. Profiled with immunoSEQ multiplex PCR; TCRdb holds only in-frame clones, not every one. The table lists roughly 150,000 clones, about nine tenths of them singletons. This clonotype was sampled from a human donor with melanoma. This rearrangement joins TRBV15 to TRBJ1-2; perhaps TRBD1 as D (6 bases). The CDR3 spells CATSTTDSYSYGYTF. CDR3 nucleotide sequence: TGTGCCACCAGCACCACGGACAGTTACAGCTATGGCTACACCTTC.